Shown below are 20 T cell receptor beta chains from a single sample sequenced in a study of blood T cell repertoires in COVID-19. Produced via immunoSEQ multiplex PCR; TCRdb's table is partial and in-frame only. The sample holds hundreds of thousands of clones; about 82% are singletons and the top ten take roughly 5%. Sequencing input: peripheral blood. The receptors were gathered from a man over 45 with active or convalescent COVID-19.

The V and J genes are TRBV19 and TRBJ1-1, with D tentatively TRBD1 (6 bases). Germline assignment: CDR1 LNHDA and CDR2 SQIVND (reference sequence). Trimming stripped 5 bases from V and 9 bases from J, with 13 bases between. CDR3 length: 12 residues. In DNA, the CDR3 is TGTGCCAGTAGTGGCAGGGGAGAAAAAGCTTTCTTT. Residues: CASSGRGEKAFF.

In DNA, the CDR3 is TGTGCCTGGAGTGTACGGACAGGGGGCAAGGGGGAGCAGTACTTC. Residues: CAWSVRTGGKGEQYF. This rearrangement joins TRBV30 to TRBJ2-7, with 11 bases identical to TRBD1. The CDR3 runs 15 residues. Trimming removed 0 bases from V and 7 bases from J; junction bases left unmatched: 8. Germline loops: CDR1 GTSNPN, CDR2 SVGIG (reference sequence). Variable domain in full (rest from reference TRBV30 and TRBJ2-7): SQTIHQWPATLVQPVGSPLSLECTVEGTSNPNLYWYRQAAGRGLQLLFYSVGIGQISSEVPQNLSASRPQDRQFILSSKKLLLSDSGFYLCAWSVRTGGKGEQYFGPGTRLTVT.

The chain combines TRBV20-1 with TRBJ2-2; D call uncertain. The CDR3 spans 12 residues. Between the trimmed V and J ends, which lost 3 bases and 5 bases, there was a span of 7 bases. Per the germline V gene, CDR1 is DFQATT and CDR2 is SNEGSKA (reference sequence). The CDR3 is CSASRRTGELFF. CDR3 coding DNA: TGCAGTGCTAGTCGGCGGACCGGGGAGCTGTTTTTT.

The chain carries TRBV7-3 and TRBJ2-3; D is perhaps TRBD1 (5 bases). CDR3 size: 13 residues. Germline CDR1 SGHTA, CDR2 FQGTGA. V dropped 5 bases and J dropped 6 bases, with 12 bases sitting between them. The CDR3 DNA reads TGTGCCAGCAGCCCGGAAAGGGGCGATACGCAGTATTTT. Protein sequence: CASSPERGDTQYF.

This chain links TRBV15 with TRBJ2-5, with 11 bases fitting TRBD2. The CDR3 totals 15 residues. CDR1 and CDR2 from the germline V gene are LNHNV and YYDKDF (reference sequence). The ends lost 4 bases at V and 3 bases at J; junction bases unmatched: 4. The DNA of the CDR3 is TGTGCCACCAGCACCGGGACTAGCGGTAAAGAGACCCAGTACTTC. It encodes CATSTGTSGKETQYF.

The rearrangement links TRBV5-1 to TRBJ2-1; 8 bases map to TRBD2. This CDR3 region has 15 residues. Unmatched junction bases numbered 4, after V lost 2 bases and J lost 3 bases. The V gene's germline CDR1 is SGHRS and CDR2 YFSETQ. The CDR3 protein is CASSFPTSGYNEQFF. CDR3 nucleotides: TGCGCCAGCAGCTTTCCCACTAGCGGCTACAATGAGCAGTTCTTC.

This chain connects TRBV6-1 to TRBJ2-5; no definite D call. The CDR3 has 17 amino acids. The germline V gene has CDR1 MNHNS and CDR2 SASEGT. V was trimmed by 4 bases and J by 1 base, leaving 19 bases between them. The CDR3: CASSVLVSIIRQETQYF. The CDR3 DNA reads TGTGCCAGCAGTGTCCTTGTTAGCATCATCCGCCAAGAGACCCAGTACTTC.

The rearrangement joins TRBV25-1 to TRBJ1-1; 7 nucleotides match TRBD1. Trimming at V came to 3 bases and at J to 8 bases, leaving 6 bases not matched to a gene. CDR3 length: 13 amino acids. Germline loops: CDR1 MGHDK, CDR2 SYGVNS. CDR3 sequence: CASSETGQSEAFF. The CDR3 nucleotides read TGTGCCAGCAGTGAGACAGGGCAATCCGAAGCTTTCTTT.

V usage is TRBV7-9 and J usage is TRBJ2-1, with 7 bases fitting TRBD2. The CDR3 is 13 residues long. In germline, CDR1 is SEHNR, CDR2 FQNEAQ (reference sequence). Losses at the gene ends were 5 bases for V and 8 bases for J; bases not matched to a gene: 6. The chain's CDR3 is CASSTGLQDEQFF. CDR3 bases: TGTGCCAGCAGCACGGGACTACAGGATGAGCAGTTCTTC. The full variable domain, rest sourced from reference TRBV7-9 and TRBJ2-1, is DTGVSQNPRHKITKRGQNVTFRCDPISEHNRLYWYRQTLGQGPEFLTYFQNEAQLEKSRLLSDRFSAERPKGSFSTLEIQRTEQGDSAMYLCASSTGLQDEQFFGPGTRLTVL.

The genes are TRBV15 and TRBJ2-4; D possibly corresponds to TRBD2 (5 bases). Trimming removed 9 bases at V and 6 bases at J, with 12 bases between. The CDR3 extends over 12 amino acids. Germline V CDR1 and CDR2: LNHNV, YYDKDF (reference sequence). The CDR3 protein is CATRAEGNIQYF. CDR3 sequence (DNA): TGTGCCACTAGGGCCGAGGGAAACATTCAGTACTTC.

The chain joins TRBV18 to TRBJ2-7, with a possible D match to TRBD2 (6 bases). Germline V gene data show CDR1 as KGHSH and CDR2 as LQKENI. V gave up 3 bases and J gave up 3 bases, with 18 bases separating them. This CDR3 contains 16 residues. The CDR3 nucleotides are TGTGCCAGCTCACCCATGAGAGGGACTTCCCACTACGAGCAGTACTTC. Its translation: CASSPMRGTSHYEQYF.

V and J are TRBV27 and TRBJ2-1; 9 positions agree with TRBD2. V dropped 5 bases and J dropped 3; count of bases not matched to a gene: 14. Germline lookup yields CDR1 MNHEY and CDR2 SMNVEV (reference sequence). This CDR3 has 18 amino acids. The CDR3 reads CASSPTTGLARFYNEQFF. The CDR3 DNA is TGTGCCAGCAGTCCAACGACTGGACTAGCGAGATTCTACAATGAGCAGTTCTTC.

The rearrangement links TRBV5-1 to TRBJ1-4; 10 bases line up with TRBD1. CDR1 and CDR2 from the germline V gene are SGHRS and YFSETQ. The CDR3 length is 15 residues. V lost 5 bases, J lost 4 bases, and 5 bases stayed unmatched. CDR3 nucleotide sequence: TGCGCCAGCAGAAAGGGACAGGGGAGTAATGAAAAACTGTTTTTT. This encodes CASRKGQGSNEKLFF.

The chain couples TRBV4-1 to TRBJ2-1; no clear D. The V gene lost 0 bases and the J gene lost 10 bases, with 10 bases spanning the gap. The CDR3 is made up of 13 amino acids. Germline V gene data show CDR1 as MGHRA and CDR2 as YSYEKL. CDR3 residues: CASSQEGLAEQFF. CDR3 nucleotides: TGCGCCAGCAGCCAAGAGGGCCTGGCAGAGCAGTTCTTC.

The chain recombines TRBV13 with TRBJ2-1; D remains unclear. This CDR3 region has 14 residues. Germline V CDR1 and CDR2: PRHDT, FYEKMQ (reference sequence). Trimming took off 5 bases at V and 2 bases at J, with 10 bases between the two ends. CDR3 sequence: CASSVRQPYNEQFF. DNA of the CDR3: TGTGCCAGCAGCGTCAGACAACCCTACAATGAGCAGTTCTTC.

The rearrangement uses TRBV5-4 and TRBJ2-7; 12 positions agree with TRBD2. Germline V gene lookup returns CDR1 SGHNT and CDR2 YYREEE (reference sequence). V lost 1 base, J lost 7 bases, and 6 bases stayed unmatched. This CDR3 has 15 residues. The CDR3 region has the DNA TGTGCCAGCAGCTTGCGGCTAGCGGGAGGGGAAGAGCAGTACTTC. As protein: CASSLRLAGGEEQYF.

The rearrangement joins TRBV5-1 to TRBJ2-5, with 10 bases that match TRBD2. The length of the CDR3 is 16 residues. Germline values: CDR1 SGHRS, CDR2 YFSETQ. J lost 5 bases, V lost 7 bases, and 14 bases had no gene match. CDR3 in amino acids: CASWEGSGRARETQYF. As DNA, the CDR3 is TGCGCCAGCTGGGAAGGAAGCGGGAGGGCCAGGGAGACCCAGTACTTC.

The chain carries TRBV30 and TRBJ2-7, with D perhaps matching TRBD1 (5 bases). Trimming left V 5 bases short and J 6 bases short, with 32 bases between. In germline, CDR1 is GTSNPN, CDR2 SVGIG (reference sequence). The length of the CDR3 is 18 residues. The CDR3 sequence: CAWGSPAVLGRPPLEQYF. The CDR3, as DNA: TGTGCCTGGGGGTCCCCCGCAGTTCTGGGGCGGCCCCCTCTCGAGCAGTACTTC.

V is TRBV5-1 and J is TRBJ2-7; the D gene is possibly TRBD2 (6 bases). CDR1 SGHRS and CDR2 YFSETQ come from the germline V gene. The length of the CDR3 is 14 residues. Trimming removed 1 base at V and 3 bases at J, with 11 bases between. This chain's CDR3 is CASSLHGGDYEQYF. CDR3 coding DNA: TGCGCCAGCAGCTTGCACGGGGGAGACTACGAGCAGTACTTC.

This sequence joins TRBV24-1 and TRBJ2-1, with D possibly matching TRBD1 (6 bases). The germline V gene encodes CDR1 KGHDR and CDR2 SFDVKD. The CDR3 covers 14 residues. Trimming pared 5 bases from V and 7 bases from J, leaving 14 bases between. The CDR3 reads CATSVGQLGNEQFF. The CDR3 DNA reads as TGTGCCACCAGTGTAGGACAGCTAGGGAATGAGCAGTTCTTC.